The 8 T cell receptor beta chains in this list originate from one sample, sequenced in a study of response to subunit inactivated influenza vaccine. TCRdb processed the RT-PCR reads anew with MiXCR; each CDR3 protein has one entry. The table includes 650,000 to 800,000 distinct CDR3 sequences, approximately 15% detected once. Material: PBMCs from blood, obtained less than 15 days before vaccination. These TCRs come from a middle-aged man who received an inactivated influenza vaccine.

The genes are TRBV29-1 and TRBJ2-7; D not resolved. V was shortened by 0 bases and J by 5 bases, with 8 bases between the two germline ends. This CDR3 contains 12 residues. Germline CDR1 reads SQVTM; CDR2 reads ANQGSEA. CDR3 in amino acids: CSVEDDWHEQYF. The DNA for the CDR3 is TGCAGCGTTGAAGATGATTGGCACGAGCAGTACTTC.

This clonotype was counted only a few times. The chain links TRBV12-3 or TRBV12-4 to TRBJ2-5; unclear D gene. The CDR3 totals 12 residues. The V and J ends lost 6 bases and 5 bases respectively, with 10 bases between them. CDR3 bases: TGTGCCAGCAGCTCCGGTCTGGAGACCCAGTACTTC. Amino acids: CASSSGLETQYF.

The chain employs TRBV29-1 and TRBJ2-7, with D perhaps TRBD2 (6 bases). With 2 bases removed from V and 4 bases from J, the gap between germline ends came to 9 bases. The germline CDR1 and CDR2 sequences are SQVTM and ANQGSEA. The CDR3 loop spans 12 amino acids. Written as DNA, the CDR3 is TGCAGCGTTGAAACAGGAGGGTACGAGCAGTACTTC. This translates into CSVETGGYEQYF.

This sequence joins TRBV4-2 and TRBJ2-5; TRBD1 is a possible D gene (6 bases). Germline values: CDR1 LGHNA, CDR2 YNFKEQ. V was cut by 0 bases and J by 4 bases, with 9 bases left in between. The CDR3 extends over 14 amino acids. The CDR3 reads CASSQEVGAETQYF. CDR3 sequence (DNA): TGTGCCAGCAGCCAAGAGGTGGGGGCAGAGACCCAGTACTTC.

In its sample, this clonotype was seen a few times. The rearrangement uses TRBV5-1 and TRBJ2-6; 7 bases are shared with TRBD1. CDR3 length: 18 amino acids. After removal of 1 base from V and 1 base from J, the junction contained 8 bases not matched to a gene. Germline CDR1 is SGHRS and CDR2 is YFSETQ. The CDR3 sequence: CASSLTGAIISGANVLTF. For the CDR3, the DNA is TGCGCCAGCAGCTTGACAGGGGCCATTATATCTGGGGCCAACGTCCTGACTTTC.

The rearrangement joins TRBV30 to TRBJ2-3; D gene uncertain. Germline CDR1 GTSNPN, CDR2 SVGIG (reference sequence). This CDR3 has 12 amino acids. V dropped 3 bases and J dropped 0 bases, with 4 bases sitting between them. The CDR3 sequence: CAWSLSTDTQYF. CDR3 nucleotides: TGTGCCTGGAGCCTGAGCACAGATACGCAGTATTTT.

This clonotype was detected only a few times. The V call is TRBV6-1, the J call TRBJ1-2; 9 bases align to TRBD1. Losses at the gene ends were 4 bases for V and 3 bases for J; bases not matched to a gene: 3. This CDR3 comprises 14 residues. The germline CDR1 and CDR2 sequences are MNHNS and SASEGT. The CDR3 sequence: CASSVRDRDYGYTF. DNA for the CDR3: TGTGCCAGCAGTGTCCGGGACAGGGACTATGGCTACACCTTC.

This clonotype has only a few counts. The chain links TRBV4-2 to TRBJ1-1; the D gene is possibly TRBD1 (6 bases). V was trimmed by 0 bases and J by 4 bases, leaving 18 bases between them. Germline V gives CDR1 LGHNA, CDR2 YNFKEQ. This CDR3 spans 17 amino acids. The CDR3, as DNA: TGTGCCAGCAGCCAAGATTGGGCAGGGGAAGGGGGCACTGAAGCTTTCTTT. Translating gives CASSQDWAGEGGTEAFF.